This TCR beta chain was sequenced in a study of regulatory T cells in long-lasting Graves disease. Findings of the study overall: TRBV28, TRBJ1-2 and TRBJ2-5 emerged as the favored segments in persistent disease.

This clonotype was recorded many times. Its antigen is not identified. The authors built TCR beta libraries using iRepertoire HTBI primers and Arm-PCR of CDR3 regions. MiXCR, run by TCRdb on the multiplex PCR reads, gives a single entry per CDR3 protein. The repertoire consists of 420,000 or so distinct CDR3 sequences, with about 20% occurring once and the leading ten covering roughly a quarter. V lost 4 bases and J lost 0, with 4 bases in between. In germline, CDR1 is SGHTA, CDR2 FQGTGA. This CDR3 has 14 amino acids. Time point of the sample: persistent/refractory GD, antithyroid drugs over 5 years with positive TRAb. Researchers made the TCR library from RNA that was extracted from PBMCs. Clinicians diagnosed Graves' disease using American Thyroid Association guidelines.

The gene calls are TRBV7-3 and TRBJ2-6; D ambiguous. The source was peripheral blood mononuclear cells (PBMCs), collected when the disease was refractory, from a patient treated with antithyroid drugs. This clonotype originated in a female donor with Graves disease. CDR3 in DNA: TGTGCCAGCAGCTCGTACTCTGGGGCCAACGTCCTGACTTTC. Encoded protein: CASSSYSGANVLTF.